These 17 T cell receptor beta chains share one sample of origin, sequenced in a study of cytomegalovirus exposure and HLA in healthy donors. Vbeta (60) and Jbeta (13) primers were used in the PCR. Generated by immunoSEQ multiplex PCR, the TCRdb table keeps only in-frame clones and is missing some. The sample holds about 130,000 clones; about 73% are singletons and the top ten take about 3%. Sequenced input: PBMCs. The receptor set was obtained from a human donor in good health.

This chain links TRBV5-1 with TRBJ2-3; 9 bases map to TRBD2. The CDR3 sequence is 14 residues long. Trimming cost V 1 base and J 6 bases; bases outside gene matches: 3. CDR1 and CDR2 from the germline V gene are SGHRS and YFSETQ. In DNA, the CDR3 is TGCGCCAGCAGCTTGCCTAGCGGGGTGGATACGCAGTATTTT. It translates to CASSLPSGVDTQYF.

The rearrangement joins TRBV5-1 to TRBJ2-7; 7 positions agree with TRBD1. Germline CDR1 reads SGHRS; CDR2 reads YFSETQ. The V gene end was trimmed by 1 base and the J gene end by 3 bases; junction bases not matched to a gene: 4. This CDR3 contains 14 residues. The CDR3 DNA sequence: TGCGCCAGCAGCTTGTTAGCAGGGGGCTACGAGCAGTACTTC. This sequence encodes CASSLLAGGYEQYF. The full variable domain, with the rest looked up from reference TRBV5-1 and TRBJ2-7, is KAGVTQTPRYLIKTRGQQVTLSCSPISGHRSVSWYQQTPGQGLQFLFEYFSETQRNKGNFPGRFSGRQFSNSRSEMNVSTLELGDSALYLCASSLLAGGYEQYFGPGTRLTVT.

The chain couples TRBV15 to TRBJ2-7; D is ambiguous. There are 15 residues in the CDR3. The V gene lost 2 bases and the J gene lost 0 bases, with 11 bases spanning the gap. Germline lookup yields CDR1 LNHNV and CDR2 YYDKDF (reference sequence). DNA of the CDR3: TGTGCCACCAGCAGATTGGCAGCTAGCTCCTACGAGCAGTACTTC. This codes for CATSRLAASSYEQYF.

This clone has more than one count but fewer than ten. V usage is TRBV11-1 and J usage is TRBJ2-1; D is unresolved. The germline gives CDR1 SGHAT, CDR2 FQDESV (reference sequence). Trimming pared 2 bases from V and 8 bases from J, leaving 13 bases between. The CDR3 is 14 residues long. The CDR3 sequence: CASSLFWRSDEQFF. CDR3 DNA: TGTGCCAGCAGCTTATTCTGGAGAAGCGATGAGCAGTTCTTC.

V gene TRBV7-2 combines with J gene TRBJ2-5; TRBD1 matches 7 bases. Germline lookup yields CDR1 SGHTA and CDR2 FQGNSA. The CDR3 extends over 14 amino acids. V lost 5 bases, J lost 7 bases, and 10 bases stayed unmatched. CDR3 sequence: CASSRGTAPGTQYF. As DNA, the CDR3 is TGTGCCAGCAGCCGTGGGACAGCCCCAGGGACCCAGTACTTC.

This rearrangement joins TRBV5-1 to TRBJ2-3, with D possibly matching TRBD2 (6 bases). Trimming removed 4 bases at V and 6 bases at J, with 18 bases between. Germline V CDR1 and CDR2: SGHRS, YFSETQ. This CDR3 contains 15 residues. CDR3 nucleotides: TGCGCCAGCAGCCCTGGCCCGGGGGTATGGGATACGCAGTATTTT. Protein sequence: CASSPGPGVWDTQYF. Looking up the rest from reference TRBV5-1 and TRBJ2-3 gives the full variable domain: KAGVTQTPRYLIKTRGQQVTLSCSPISGHRSVSWYQQTPGQGLQFLFEYFSETQRNKGNFPGRFSGRQFSNSRSEMNVSTLELGDSALYLCASSPGPGVWDTQYFGPGTRLTVL.

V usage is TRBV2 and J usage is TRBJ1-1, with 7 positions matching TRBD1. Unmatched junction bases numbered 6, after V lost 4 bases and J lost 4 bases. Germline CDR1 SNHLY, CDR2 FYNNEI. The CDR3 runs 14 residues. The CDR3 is CASSVQGFGTEAFF. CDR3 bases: TGTGCCAGCAGTGTACAGGGGTTCGGCACTGAAGCTTTCTTT.

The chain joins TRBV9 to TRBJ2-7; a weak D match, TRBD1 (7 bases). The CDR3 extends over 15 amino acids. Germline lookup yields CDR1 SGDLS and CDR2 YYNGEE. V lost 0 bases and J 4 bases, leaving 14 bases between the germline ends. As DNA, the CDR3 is TGTGCCAGCAGCGTAGCAGGGGGGAGCCTTTACGAGCAGTACTTC. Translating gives CASSVAGGSLYEQYF.

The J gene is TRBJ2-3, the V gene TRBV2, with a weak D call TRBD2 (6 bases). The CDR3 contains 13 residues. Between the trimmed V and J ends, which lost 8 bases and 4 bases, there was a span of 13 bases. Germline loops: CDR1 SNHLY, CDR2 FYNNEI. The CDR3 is CASEHGGADTQYF. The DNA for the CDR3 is TGTGCCAGCGAACACGGAGGGGCAGATACGCAGTATTTT. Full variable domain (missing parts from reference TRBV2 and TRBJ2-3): EPEVTQTPSHQVTQMGQEVILRCVPISNHLYFYWYRQILGQKVEFLVSFYNNEISEKSEIFDDQFSVERPDGSNFTLKIRSTKLEDSAMYFCASEHGGADTQYFGPGTRLTVL.

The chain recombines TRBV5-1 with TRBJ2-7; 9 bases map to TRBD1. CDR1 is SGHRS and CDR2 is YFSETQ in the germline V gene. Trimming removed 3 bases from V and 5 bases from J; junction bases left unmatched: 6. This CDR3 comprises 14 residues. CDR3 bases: TGCGCCAGCAGCTACCGGGACAGGGCCCACGAGCAGTACTTC. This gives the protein CASSYRDRAHEQYF. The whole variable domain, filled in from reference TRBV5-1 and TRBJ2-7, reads KAGVTQTPRYLIKTRGQQVTLSCSPISGHRSVSWYQQTPGQGLQFLFEYFSETQRNKGNFPGRFSGRQFSNSRSEMNVSTLELGDSALYLCASSYRDRAHEQYFGPGTRLTVT.

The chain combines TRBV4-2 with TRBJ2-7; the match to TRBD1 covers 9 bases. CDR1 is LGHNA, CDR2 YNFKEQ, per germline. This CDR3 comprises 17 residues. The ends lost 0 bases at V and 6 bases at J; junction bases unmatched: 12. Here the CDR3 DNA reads TGTGCCAGCAGCCAAGATCGAAGTGGGACAGGGATCCTCGAGCAGTACTTC. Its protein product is CASSQDRSGTGILEQYF.

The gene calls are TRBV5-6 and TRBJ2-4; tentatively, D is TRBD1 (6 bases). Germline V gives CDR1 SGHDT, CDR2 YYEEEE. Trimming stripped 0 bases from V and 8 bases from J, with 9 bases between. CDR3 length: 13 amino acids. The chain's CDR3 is CASSLGGRDIQYF. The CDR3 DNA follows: TGTGCCAGCAGCTTGGGGGGGCGGGACATTCAGTACTTC.

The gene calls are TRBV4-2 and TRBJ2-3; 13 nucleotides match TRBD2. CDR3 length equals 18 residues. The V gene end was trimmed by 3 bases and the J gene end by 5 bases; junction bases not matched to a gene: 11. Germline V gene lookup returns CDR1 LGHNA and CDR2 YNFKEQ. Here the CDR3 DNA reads TGTGCCAGCAGCCAGGTTACCGGGACTAGCGGGACGGGAGATACGCAGTATTTT. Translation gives CASSQVTGTSGTGDTQYF.

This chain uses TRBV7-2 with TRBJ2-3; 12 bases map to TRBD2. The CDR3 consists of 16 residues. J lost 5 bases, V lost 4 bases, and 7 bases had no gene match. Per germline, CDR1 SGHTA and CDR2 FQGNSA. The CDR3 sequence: CASSWITSGGRDTQYF. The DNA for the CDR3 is TGTGCCAGCAGCTGGATTACTAGCGGGGGGAGAGATACGCAGTATTTT.

This CDR3 reads CASSNSIAGEGSYNEQFF. CDR3 sequence (DNA): TGTGCCAGCAGCAACTCCATAGCGGGGGAAGGCTCCTACAATGAGCAGTTCTTC. This chain joins TRBV9 and TRBJ2-1; TRBD2 aligns across 9 bases. The length of the CDR3 is 18 residues. V gave up 4 bases and J gave up 0 bases; unmatched junction bases: 11. Germline V gene lookup returns CDR1 SGDLS and CDR2 YYNGEE.

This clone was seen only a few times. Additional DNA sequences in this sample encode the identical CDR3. The CDR3 here is CASSSGQGNSPLHF. In DNA, the CDR3 is TGCGCCAGCAGCTCCGGACAGGGAAATTCACCCCTCCACTTT. The chain links TRBV5-1 to TRBJ1-6; 8 nucleotides match TRBD1. The CDR3 extends over 14 amino acids. CDR1 and CDR2 from the germline V gene are SGHRS and YFSETQ. Trimming took 3 bases from V and 7 from J; bases not matched to a gene: 3.

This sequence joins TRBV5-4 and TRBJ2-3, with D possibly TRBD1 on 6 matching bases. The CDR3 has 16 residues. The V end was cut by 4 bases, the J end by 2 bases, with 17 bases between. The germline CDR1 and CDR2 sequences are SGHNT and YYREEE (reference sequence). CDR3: CASSPRQELPTDTQYF. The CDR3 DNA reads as TGTGCCAGCAGCCCGAGACAGGAGCTACCCACAGATACGCAGTATTTT. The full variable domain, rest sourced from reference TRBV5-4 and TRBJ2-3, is ETGVTQSPTHLIKTRGQQVTLRCSSQSGHNTVSWYQQALGQGPQFIFQYYREEENGRGNFPPRFSGLQFPNYSSELNVNALELDDSALYLCASSPRQELPTDTQYFGPGTRLTVL.